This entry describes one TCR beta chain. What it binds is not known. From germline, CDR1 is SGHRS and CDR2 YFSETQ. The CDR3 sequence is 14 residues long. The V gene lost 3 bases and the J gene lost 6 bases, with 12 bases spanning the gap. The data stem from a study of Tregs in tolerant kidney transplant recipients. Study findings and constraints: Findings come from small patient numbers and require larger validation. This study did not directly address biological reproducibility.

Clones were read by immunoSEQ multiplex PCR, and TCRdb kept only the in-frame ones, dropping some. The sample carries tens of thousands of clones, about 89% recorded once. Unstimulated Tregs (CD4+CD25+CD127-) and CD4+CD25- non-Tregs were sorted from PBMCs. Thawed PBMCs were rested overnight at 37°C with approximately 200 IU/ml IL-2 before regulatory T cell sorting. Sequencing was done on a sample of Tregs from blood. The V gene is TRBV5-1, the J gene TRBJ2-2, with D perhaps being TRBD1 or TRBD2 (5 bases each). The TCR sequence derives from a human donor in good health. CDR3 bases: TGCGCCAGCAGCTGGGACGGTGGGCCCGGGGAGCTGTTTTTT. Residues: CASSWDGGPGELFF.